Below, 16 T cell receptor beta chains from the same sample are listed, as sequenced in a study of response to subunit inactivated influenza vaccine. TCRdb analysed the RT-PCR reads with MiXCR anew, one entry per CDR3 protein. The sample shows more than 400,000 distinct CDR3 sequences, roughly 7.9% of them seen only once. The sample here was PBMCs from blood, taken around 25 months after vaccination. The receptor set was obtained from a man aged 45 to 75 who received an inactivated influenza vaccine.

This clonotype was recorded many times. The chain joins TRBV10-2 to TRBJ2-1; D is perhaps TRBD1 or TRBD2 (6 bases each). CDR3 length equals 14 residues. Between the trimmed V and J ends, which lost 6 bases and 0 bases, there was a span of 9 bases. CDR1 is WSHSY and CDR2 is SAAADI in the germline V gene. The CDR3 protein is CASREGGSYNEQFF. As DNA, the CDR3 is TGCGCCAGCAGGGAGGGGGGCTCCTACAATGAGCAGTTCTTC.

This clonotype has a count of ten or more. V usage is TRBV29-1 and J usage is TRBJ2-7; TRBD1 matches 9 bases. This CDR3 region has 15 residues. With V trimmed by 2 bases and J by 3 bases, 8 bases remained unmatched. The germline V gene has CDR1 SQVTM and CDR2 ANQGSEA. This CDR3 is CSVESRGQGDYEQYF. Written as DNA, the CDR3 is TGCAGCGTTGAAAGTAGGGGACAGGGTGACTACGAGCAGTACTTC.

This clonotype appeared a few times. The CDR3 loop is CAWSVKGADTQYF. The CDR3 DNA reads as TGTGCCTGGAGTGTAAAGGGCGCAGATACGCAGTATTTT. This chain links TRBV30 with TRBJ2-3; D gene uncertain. Trimming shortened V by 0 bases and J by 4 bases, and 8 bases separated the two germline ends. CDR3 size: 13 residues. Germline lookup yields CDR1 GTSNPN and CDR2 SVGIG (reference sequence).

This clonotype has just a few counts. The rearrangement links TRBV20-1 to TRBJ2-1; a possible D gene is TRBD2 (6 bases). Trimming left V 0 bases short and J 6 bases short, with 18 bases between. CDR3 length equals 16 residues. Germline V lookup: CDR1 DFQATT, CDR2 SNEGSKA (reference sequence). The CDR3: CSARDLVREAGNEQFF. CDR3 in DNA: TGCAGTGCTAGAGATCTTGTGAGGGAGGCGGGCAATGAGCAGTTCTTC.

This clonotype was counted a few times. This chain links TRBV7-9 with TRBJ1-1; 10 bases are shared with TRBD1. The CDR3 has 16 residues. V dropped 4 bases and J dropped 4; count of bases not matched to a gene: 9. Germline V gene data show CDR1 as SEHNR and CDR2 as FQNEAQ (reference sequence). The CDR3, as DNA: TGTGCCAGCAGCTCCAGTTCCGGGACAGGGGTCACTGAAGCTTTCTTT. It yields the protein CASSSSSGTGVTEAFF.

This clonotype was seen more than once but under ten times. The gene calls are TRBV11-2 and TRBJ2-1; D remains ambiguous. Trimming left V 5 bases short and J 1 base short, with 12 bases between. Germline CDR1 reads SGHAT; CDR2 reads FQNNGV. This CDR3 spans 15 amino acids. CDR3 amino acids: CASSRTRASYNEQFF. For the CDR3, the DNA is TGTGCCAGCAGCCGTACCCGAGCGTCCTACAATGAGCAGTTCTTC. The variable domain in full, with the rest retrieved from reference TRBV11-2 and TRBJ2-1, is EAGVAQSPRYKIIEKRQSVAFWCNPISGHATLYWYQQILGQGPKLLIQFQNNGVVDDSQLPKDRFSAERLKGVDSTLKIQPAKLEDSAVYLCASSRTRASYNEQFFGPGTRLTVL.

A few counts support this clonotype. V usage is TRBV11-2 and J usage is TRBJ2-4, with D possibly being TRBD1 (5 bases). CDR1 is SGHAT and CDR2 is FQNNGV in the germline V gene. The V end was cut by 5 bases, the J end by 3 bases, with 8 bases between. The CDR3 extends over 13 amino acids. The CDR3 DNA follows: TGTGCCAGCAGCCCGGACATCAAAAACATTCAGTACTTC. Translating gives CASSPDIKNIQYF.

This clonotype was counted between two and nine times. The V gene is TRBV27, the J gene TRBJ2-7; D is perhaps TRBD1 or TRBD2 (6 bases each). Per germline, CDR1 MNHEY and CDR2 SMNVEV (reference sequence). This CDR3 comprises 11 residues. Trimming removed 6 bases at V and 6 bases at J, with 9 bases between. The CDR3 loop reads CASRQGGEQYF. As DNA, the CDR3 is TGTGCCAGCAGACAGGGAGGCGAGCAGTACTTC.

This clonotype was seen more than once but under ten times. The chain combines TRBV20-1 with TRBJ2-1, with D perhaps being TRBD1 or TRBD2 (5 bases each). CDR1 is DFQATT, CDR2 SNEGSKA, per germline (reference sequence). Trimming removed 2 bases from V and 8 bases from J, with 13 bases in between. The CDR3 is made up of 13 amino acids. CDR3 region: CSARLGVGDEQFF. The CDR3 region has the DNA TGCAGTGCTAGACTAGGGGTGGGGGATGAGCAGTTCTTC.

This sequence joins TRBV28 and TRBJ2-3, with 11 nucleotides matching TRBD2. After removal of 5 bases from V and 6 bases from J, the junction contained 13 bases not matched to a gene. The CDR3 runs to 17 residues. Germline CDR1 MDHEN, CDR2 SYDVKM. The chain's CDR3 is CASSQLAGASPFDTQYF. The CDR3 nucleotides read TGTGCCAGCAGTCAACTAGCGGGGGCCTCTCCGTTTGATACGCAGTATTTT.

Only a few counts were recorded for this clonotype. The chain carries TRBV6-2 or TRBV6-3 and TRBJ1-2, with no clear D. The germline V gene encodes CDR1 MNHEY and CDR2 SVGEGT. The CDR3 covers 12 residues. The V end lost 1 base, the J end lost 3 bases, and 3 bases lay between the germline ends. CDR3 nucleotide sequence: TGTGCCAGCAGTTACTGGTACTATGGCTACACCTTC. The encoded protein is CASSYWYYGYTF.

This clonotype was observed a few times. V gene TRBV6-1 combines with J gene TRBJ2-7; 7 nucleotides match TRBD1. V shed 10 bases, J shed 3 bases, and the junction held 12 bases outside the gene matches. CDR1 and CDR2 from the germline V gene are MNHNS and SASEGT. CDR3 length equals 14 residues. Here the CDR3 reads CATLGKGAVYEQYF. The CDR3, as DNA: TGTGCCACCCTAGGTAAGGGGGCGGTCTACGAGCAGTACTTC.

The chain combines TRBV6-2 or TRBV6-3 with TRBJ2-7; 7 nucleotides match TRBD2. The CDR3 totals 16 residues. Germline V lookup: CDR1 MNHEY, CDR2 SVGEGT. With 0 bases clipped from V and 3 bases from J, the junction kept 8 bases outside the gene matches. CDR3 sequence reads: CASSYSSGGGGYEQYF. CDR3 in DNA: TGTGCCAGCAGTTACTCGTCGGGAGGTGGAGGCTACGAGCAGTACTTC.

The V gene is TRBV2, the J gene TRBJ2-7; D uncertain. Germline V gene sequence: CDR1 SNHLY, CDR2 FYNNEI. This CDR3 spans 14 amino acids. Between the trimmed V and J ends, which lost 6 bases and 2 bases, there was a span of 14 bases. The CDR3 bases are TGTGCCAGCAGCCAGAAGGACGGACCCTACGAGCAGTACTTC. This gives the protein CASSQKDGPYEQYF.

This clonotype was seen at least ten times. V and J are TRBV3-1 and TRBJ2-5; 8 bases map to TRBD1. The CDR3 is 16 amino acids. Germline V CDR1 and CDR2: LGHDT, YNNKEL (reference sequence). V gave up 0 bases and J gave up 5 bases; unmatched junction bases: 8. Here the CDR3 DNA reads TGTGCCAGCAGCCAAGACGTTCACAGGGGGAAGGAGACCCAGTACTTC. As protein: CASSQDVHRGKETQYF.

The chain uses TRBV25-1 and TRBJ1-2, with D possibly being TRBD1 (5 bases). Trimming removed 4 bases from V and 5 bases from J, with 11 bases in between. The CDR3 runs to 13 residues. Germline CDR1 MGHDK, CDR2 SYGVNS. Here the CDR3 reads CASSVPRTYGYTF. The CDR3, as DNA: TGTGCCAGCAGTGTCCCCCGGACATATGGCTACACCTTC.